One sample yielded the 3 T cell receptor beta chains listed below, sequenced in a study of shared clonotypes between healthy human individuals. Assay: immunoSEQ multiplex PCR; the TCRdb copy retains only in-frame clones and omits some. Of 2 million to 3 million clones detected, approximately 93% appear once; the ten largest clones hold 0.35% to 0.45%. The sequencing sample was made of naive CD4+ T cells from PBMCs. The subset denotes: CD45RA+ positively selected. Every receptor here comes from a man younger than 35 in good health. Some clones in this sample may be carry-over from other donors' samples.

The genes are TRBV5-1 and TRBJ1-4, with D tentatively TRBD1 (6 bases). The CDR3 is 15 amino acids. Trimming took 4 bases from V and 1 from J, leaving 11 bases between them. Germline V gene data show CDR1 as SGHRS and CDR2 as YFSETQ. CDR3 sequence: CASSPTGITNEKLFF. In nucleotides, the CDR3 is TGCGCCAGCAGCCCCACAGGGATAACTAATGAAAAACTGTTTTTT. Together with reference TRBV5-1 and TRBJ1-4, the CDR3 gives the full variable domain: KAGVTQTPRYLIKTRGQQVTLSCSPISGHRSVSWYQQTPGQGLQFLFEYFSETQRNKGNFPGRFSGRQFSNSRSEMNVSTLELGDSALYLCASSPTGITNEKLFFGSGTQLSVL.

The chain couples TRBV5-1 to TRBJ2-2; no clear D gene. Trimming stripped 4 bases from V and 4 bases from J, with 11 bases between. This CDR3 contains 14 residues. Germline V gene sequence: CDR1 SGHRS, CDR2 YFSETQ. The CDR3 DNA follows: TGCGCCAGCAGCCTAGTGGAACGCACCGGGGAGCTGTTTTTT. This gives the protein CASSLVERTGELFF.

About this clone itself: This sample also contains other DNA sequences that code for the same CDR3. V usage is TRBV2 and J usage is TRBJ1-2, with a weak D call TRBD1 (6 bases). CDR1 is SNHLY and CDR2 is FYNNEI in the germline V gene. This CDR3 has 14 residues. The ends were cut back, 4 bases at V and 0 bases at J, with 9 bases in the middle. The CDR3 sequence: CASSGDISNYGYTF. The DNA for the CDR3 is TGTGCCAGCAGTGGGGACATCTCTAACTATGGCTACACCTTC.